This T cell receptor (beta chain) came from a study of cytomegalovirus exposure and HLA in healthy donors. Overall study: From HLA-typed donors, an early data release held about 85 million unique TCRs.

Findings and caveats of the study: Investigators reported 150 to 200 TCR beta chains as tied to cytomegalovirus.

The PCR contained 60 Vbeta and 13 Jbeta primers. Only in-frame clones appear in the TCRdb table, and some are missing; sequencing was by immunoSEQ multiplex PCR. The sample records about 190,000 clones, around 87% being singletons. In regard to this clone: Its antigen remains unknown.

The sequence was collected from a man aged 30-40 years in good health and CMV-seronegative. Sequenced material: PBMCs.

In nucleotides, the CDR3 is TGTGCCAGCAGCATGACGGGGTACTACGAGCAGTACTTC. Protein product: CASSMTGYYEQYF. The rearrangement uses TRBV5-4 and TRBJ2-7; D possibly corresponds to TRBD2 (5 bases). The CDR3 totals 13 residues. Trimming removed 4 bases from V and 3 bases from J, with 11 bases in between. The germline gives CDR1 SGHNT, CDR2 YYREEE (reference sequence).